Listed below are T cell receptor beta chains from one sample, sequenced in a study of blood T cell repertoires in COVID-19. Here immunoSEQ multiplex PCR was the method, and the copy in TCRdb shows in-frame clones only, minus some. The repertoire holds 160,000 or so clones, with about 81% as singletons. The sequenced material came from peripheral blood. These TCRs come from a human donor in a cohort sampled during active COVID-19. Each CDR3 is given with its conserved first and last residue. Fields, in order: D gene, V gene, J gene, clone size, CDR3 protein, CDR3 DNA. D genes are given only for firm matches. Rows give clone size only sometimes, using once, few, many, or a class for an expanded clone.

>.|TRBV19|TRBJ1-5|.
CASTQGSQPQHF
TGTGCCAGTACCCAGGGTAGTCAGCCCCAGCATTTT
>.|TRBV9|TRBJ1-5|.
CASSPGGDGNQPQHF
TGTGCCAGCAGCCCCGGGGGGGACGGCAATCAGCCCCAGCATTTT
>.|TRBV28|TRBJ2-2|.
CASSLPLAGVAGELFF
TGTGCCAGCAGTTTACCCTTGGCAGGGGTGGCCGGGGAGCTGTTTTTT
>TRBD1|TRBV6-5|TRBJ1-2|.
CASSPDRGHGYTF
TGTGCCAGCAGTCCGGACAGGGGTCATGGCTACACCTTC
>.|TRBV6-6|TRBJ2-1|.
CASTAGSGVSGEQFF
TGTGCCAGCACGGCGGGTAGCGGAGTGAGTGGGGAGCAGTTCTTC
>TRBD1|TRBV3-1/TRBV3-2|TRBJ2-7|.
CASSHRGLEQYF
TGTGCCAGCTCTCACAGGGGGCTCGAGCAGTACTTC
>.|TRBV6-6|TRBJ1-1|.
CASSPRGHTEAFF
TGTGCCAGCAGCCCCAGGGGTCACACTGAAGCTTTCTTT
>.|TRBV12-3/TRBV12-4|TRBJ1-2|.
CASSPDRSKGYTF
TGTGCCAGCAGTCCGGACAGAAGTAAGGGCTACACCTTC
>TRBD1|TRBV7-9|TRBJ2-1|.
CASSPRDRVGWEQFF
TGTGCCAGCAGCCCCCGGGACAGGGTGGGTTGGGAGCAGTTCTTC
>TRBD1|TRBV6-5|TRBJ1-6|.
CASSKDRALSPLHF
TGTGCCAGCAGTAAGGACAGGGCCCTTTCACCCCTCCACTTT
>TRBD2|TRBV11-3|TRBJ2-1|once
CASSYRGGIYNEQFF
TGTGCCAGCAGCTACCGCGGGGGGATCTACAATGAGCAGTTCTTC
>TRBD1|TRBV7-2|TRBJ2-1|.
CASSRGTGGGNEQFF
TGTGCCAGCAGCCGGGGGACAGGGGGCGGCAATGAGCAGTTCTTC
>.|TRBV20-1|TRBJ1-5|.
CSARDIEHF
TGCAGTGCTAGAGACATAGAGCATTTT
>TRBD1|TRBV9|TRBJ1-2|.
CASSVSSGGSANYGYTF
TGTGCCAGCAGCGTAAGCTCAGGGGGGTCCGCTAACTATGGCTACACCTTC
>TRBD2|TRBV7-9|TRBJ2-3|.
CASSQTLARGAGGRDTQYF
TGTGCCAGCAGTCAGACCCTGGCCCGGGGAGCGGGAGGCCGCGATACGCAGTATTTT
>.|TRBV7-3|TRBJ2-5|.
CASSSGGAETQYF
TGTGCCAGCAGCTCCGGGGGAGCAGAGACCCAGTACTTC
>TRBD1|TRBV6-2/TRBV6-3|TRBJ1-1|.
CASSYPGTGGSVNTEAFF
TGTGCCAGCAGTTACCCCGGGACAGGGGGATCGGTGAACACTGAAGCTTTCTTT
>.|TRBV6-5|TRBJ1-4|.
CASRPGGSTNEKLFF
TGTGCCAGCAGGCCCGGTGGTTCAACTAATGAAAAACTGTTTTTT
>.|TRBV5-6|TRBJ2-7|.
CASSLGVGEQYF
TGTGCCAGCAGCTTGGGGGTCGGGGAGCAGTACTTC
>.|TRBV29-1|TRBJ2-7|.
CSARSSGSYEQYF
TGCAGCGCGAGGAGTTCCGGGTCCTACGAGCAGTACTTC
>TRBD1|TRBV7-8|TRBJ2-7|.
CASGIPRDSLYEQYF
TGTGCCAGCGGCATCCCCAGGGACAGCTTATACGAGCAGTACTTC
>TRBD2|TRBV19|TRBJ2-3|.
CASSIGSGGRTDTQYF
TGTGCCAGTAGTATAGGGAGCGGGGGGCGCACAGATACGCAGTATTTT
>.|TRBV2|TRBJ2-1|.
CASRFGSIQYNEQFF
TGTGCCAGCAGATTCGGGAGCATACAGTACAATGAGCAGTTCTTC
>TRBD1|TRBV10-3|TRBJ1-2|.
CAISKPGQGFDGYTF
TGTGCCATCAGTAAACCGGGACAGGGGTTCGATGGCTACACCTTC
>.|TRBV19|TRBJ2-2|.
CASSTLSWGAGELFF
TGTGCCAGTAGTACCCTCAGTTGGGGGGCCGGGGAGCTGTTTTTT
>TRBD1|TRBV30|TRBJ2-7|.
CASVTGYEQYF
TGTGCCTCAGTGACAGGGTACGAGCAGTACTTC